The following is a T cell receptor beta chain sequence with its context. Antigen: not known. Addition of UMIs with a 6-nucleotide sample barcode was achieved by template switching. With about 17 and 10 cycles respectively, two nested PCRs were carried out on TCRalpha and TCRbeta cDNA. TCRdb reanalyzed the 5' RACE reads, giving one entry per CDR3 protein sequence and no DNA. The ten most abundant clones cover approximately 2.4% of a sample with approximately 150,000 distinct CDR3 sequences. The sample originates from a study of monozygotic twins with inflammatory bowel disease. Overall study results and limits: Researchers were unable to tell different T cell subtypes apart. Since immunosuppressive treatments differed, patient repertoires may have gained added variability.

The CDR3 contains 15 residues. Per germline, CDR1 DFQATT and CDR2 SNEGSKA (reference sequence). This TCR derives from a human donor with ulcerative colitis or Crohn's disease, or a healthy co-twin of an affected twin (not recorded which). Sample: blood. J is TRBJ1-4 and V is TRBV20-1; without DNA, the TCRdb call of TRBD1 cannot be checked. The chain's CDR3 is CSASYPGTGNEKLFF.